The 20 T cell receptor beta chains presented below share a single source sample, sequenced in a study of OX40 agonist ivuxolimab in advanced cancers. The library was prepared using the immunoSEQ multiplex PCR assay. Held by TCRdb, this immuneACCESS table contains in-frame sequences only and omits some clones. Under half of the omission traces to an unresolved V gene where checked; the cause of the rest is unknown. This sample has about 58,000 clones in its table, and around 84% of those were observed once. The ten largest make up roughly 1% of the sample. Material: CD4+ or CD8+ T cells sorted from blood, obtained in a trial of the OX40 agonist ivuxolimab. These receptor sequences come from an adult with an advanced solid tumor such as melanoma, head and neck, liver or kidney cancer.

This clone turned up a few times. This chain uses TRBV10-3 with TRBJ2-7; 10 bases line up with TRBD1. V dropped 0 bases and J dropped 6; count of bases not matched to a gene: 8. CDR3 length: 16 residues. CDR1 is ENHRY and CDR2 is SYGVKD in the germline V gene. The CDR3 spells CAISESDRGQRGEQYF. Here the CDR3 DNA reads TGTGCCATCAGTGAGTCTGACAGGGGGCAAAGAGGCGAGCAGTACTTC.

CDR3 in DNA: TGCGCCAGCAGCCAATGGCGGGGGGAAAAACTGTTTTTT. Protein: CASSQWRGEKLFF. The J gene is TRBJ1-4, the V gene TRBV4-1, with D possibly being TRBD1 (5 bases). Germline V gene data show CDR1 as MGHRA and CDR2 as YSYEKL. The CDR3 runs to 13 residues. Trimming removed 2 bases from V and 8 bases from J, with 9 bases in between.

The CDR3: CASSFRGTDTQYF. CDR3 DNA: TGTGCCAGCAGCTTTCGCGGCACAGATACGCAGTATTTT. V is TRBV7-3 and J is TRBJ2-3; D uncertain. This CDR3 region has 13 residues. V lost 3 bases, J lost 1 base, and 5 bases lay in between. Germline V CDR1 and CDR2: SGHTA, FQGTGA.

CDR3 protein: CASRGDSPNMNTEAFF. CDR3 coding DNA: TGCGCCAGCAGGGGGGACAGCCCGAATATGAACACTGAAGCTTTCTTT. The rearrangement links TRBV5-1 to TRBJ1-1; TRBD1 agrees at 7 bases. V lost 5 bases, J lost 0 bases, and 10 bases stayed unmatched. Germline assignment: CDR1 SGHRS and CDR2 YFSETQ. CDR3 length: 16 amino acids.

This clone appeared once. A read error may produce the germline difference seen at one junction end. CDR3 sequence reads: CASRYYRDRGNTEAFF. CDR3 DNA: TGTGCCAGCAGATACTACCGGGACAGGGGAAACACTGAAGCTTTCTTT. The chain uses TRBV6-6 and TRBJ1-1, with TRBD1 matching 10 bases. The CDR3 length is 16 residues. Per the germline V gene, CDR1 is MNHNY and CDR2 is SVGAGI (reference sequence).

CDR3 bases: TGTGCCACCAGCAGAGCGGGGACGGCTTATGGCTACACCTTC. Translation: CATSRAGTAYGYTF. This rearrangement joins TRBV15 to TRBJ1-2, with a tentative D call TRBD1 (5 bases). CDR1 and CDR2 (germline): LNHNV, YYDKDF (reference sequence). The CDR3 sequence is 14 residues long. V lost 1 base, J lost 5 bases, and 11 bases lay in between.

The V call is TRBV10-1, the J call TRBJ2-1; D gene ambiguous. The CDR3 totals 14 residues. The V gene's germline CDR1 is WNHNN and CDR2 SYGVQD (reference sequence). Trimming shortened V by 0 bases and J by 8 bases, and 11 bases separated the two germline ends. CDR3: CASSESRRLDEQFF. The CDR3 DNA reads as TGCGCCAGCAGTGAGTCGAGGCGGCTTGATGAGCAGTTCTTC.

The chain is built from TRBV4-2 and TRBJ2-3; D possibly corresponds to TRBD1 (5 bases). V was trimmed by 1 base and J by 1 base, leaving 15 bases between them. CDR1 and CDR2 (germline): LGHNA, YNFKEQ. The length of the CDR3 is 17 residues. CDR3 DNA: TGTGCCAGCAGCCAAGGATATGCAGGGTCCGGCACAGATACGCAGTATTTT. Protein: CASSQGYAGSGTDTQYF.

CDR3: CASSLARGSRETQYF. The CDR3 DNA follows: TGTGCCAGCAGCTTAGCGCGGGGAAGCCGGGAGACCCAGTACTTC. V usage is TRBV7-8 and J usage is TRBJ2-5; tentatively, D is TRBD2 (6 bases). The CDR3 has 15 residues. V was shortened by 0 bases and J by 5 bases, with 13 bases between the two germline ends. CDR1 SGHVS and CDR2 FQNEAQ come from the germline V gene.

V usage is TRBV6-5 and J usage is TRBJ1-1; D unclear. V was trimmed by 0 bases and J by 1 base, leaving 9 bases between them. CDR1 is MNHEY and CDR2 is SVGAGI in the germline V gene. This CDR3 is built from 15 residues. The CDR3 region has the DNA TGTGCCAGCAGTTACTCCTGGGAGGGGAACACTGAAGCTTTCTTT. Translated: CASSYSWEGNTEAFF.

The chain uses TRBV6-5 and TRBJ1-2; 9 bases are shared with TRBD1. Germline lookup yields CDR1 MNHEY and CDR2 SVGAGI. This CDR3 is built from 15 residues. Unmatched junction bases numbered 13, after V lost 6 bases and J lost 8 bases. CDR3 region: CASSRTGAKAGGYTF. CDR3 DNA: TGTGCCAGCAGCAGGACAGGGGCCAAAGCGGGGGGCTACACCTTC.

The chain has TRBV19 and TRBJ1-4; D not certain. V lost 6 bases, J lost 0 bases, and 8 bases lay in between. The V gene's germline CDR1 is LNHDA and CDR2 SQIVND (reference sequence). The CDR3 is 14 residues long. The CDR3 DNA reads TGTGCCAGTAGACAAGGGTCAACTAATGAAAAACTGTTTTTT. The encoded protein is CASRQGSTNEKLFF.

This chain connects TRBV18 to TRBJ2-7; TRBD2 is a possible D gene (6 bases). The CDR3 spans 13 residues. Germline V gene lookup returns CDR1 KGHSH and CDR2 LQKENI. Deletions cut 3 bases from V and 4 bases from J, with 10 bases between. Here the CDR3 reads CASSPQGGYEQYF. The CDR3 region has the DNA TGTGCCAGCTCACCTCAGGGAGGATACGAGCAGTACTTC.

J is TRBJ2-7 and V is TRBV5-6; D gene ambiguous. Germline CDR1 reads SGHDT; CDR2 reads YYEEEE. Trimming took 0 bases from V and 2 from J, leaving 6 bases between them. The CDR3 extends over 13 amino acids. CDR3 sequence reads: CASSLGRAYEQYF. DNA for the CDR3: TGTGCCAGCAGCTTGGGACGGGCCTACGAGCAGTACTTC.

The gene calls are TRBV18 and TRBJ2-7, with D unresolved. CDR3 length: 11 amino acids. The germline V and J ends were trimmed by 5 bases and 3 bases, with 5 bases remaining between them. Germline-derived CDR1 and CDR2 are KGHSH and LQKENI. The DNA of the CDR3 is TGTGCCAGCTCATCACACTACGAGCAGTACTTC. Translated, it gives CASSSHYEQYF.

V gene TRBV7-9 combines with J gene TRBJ2-7; 9 nucleotides match TRBD1. The CDR3 covers 15 residues. The germline gives CDR1 SEHNR, CDR2 FQNEAQ (reference sequence). J gave up 3 bases and V 5 bases, and 8 bases lay outside the gene matches. The CDR3 coding sequence is TGTGCCAGCAGCCACCGGGACAGGGCTCTCTACGAGCAGTACTTC. Translation gives CASSHRDRALYEQYF.

The chain carries TRBV5-1 and TRBJ2-3; 7 bases are shared with TRBD1. After removal of 3 bases from V and 2 bases from J, the junction contained 3 bases not matched to a gene. This CDR3 spans 14 amino acids. Germline V CDR1 and CDR2: SGHRS, YFSETQ. The chain's CDR3 is CASSYRGLTDTQYF. The CDR3, as DNA: TGCGCCAGCAGCTACAGGGGCCTCACAGATACGCAGTATTTT.

The J gene is TRBJ1-1, the V gene TRBV6-5; D is unresolved. Germline values: CDR1 MNHEY, CDR2 SVGAGI. The CDR3 covers 13 residues. V was clipped by 6 bases and J by 1 base, with 9 bases between them. DNA of the CDR3: TGTGCCAGCAGCCCAACACGGAACACTGAAGCTTTCTTT. Translating gives CASSPTRNTEAFF.

V and J are TRBV5-4 and TRBJ2-2; TRBD1 aligns across 8 bases. The junction had 3 bases not matched to a gene; V was cut back by 1 base and J by 1 base. CDR3 length: 16 amino acids. The V gene's germline CDR1 is SGHNT and CDR2 YYREEE (reference sequence). The CDR3 protein is CASSLLGTGNTGELFF. CDR3 DNA: TGTGCCAGCAGCTTGTTGGGGACAGGGAACACCGGGGAGCTGTTTTTT.

This chain connects TRBV15 to TRBJ1-1; TRBD1 matches at 7 bases. This CDR3 comprises 16 residues. The junction had 8 bases not matched to a gene; V was cut back by 0 bases and J by 4 bases. The germline V gene has CDR1 LNHNV and CDR2 YYDKDF (reference sequence). In DNA, the CDR3 is TGTGCCACCAGCAGAGATAGGTCGCAGGGGGGCACTGAAGCTTTCTTT. Translating gives CATSRDRSQGGTEAFF. The complete variable domain, with remaining parts taken from reference TRBV15 and TRBJ1-1, reads DAMVIQNPRYQVTQFGKPVTLSCSQTLNHNVMYWYQQKSSQAPKLLFHYYDKDFNNEADTPDNFQSRRPNTSFCFLDIRSPGLGDTAMYLCATSRDRSQGGTEAFFGQGTRLTVV.